The 20 T cell receptor beta chains below all came from one sample that was sequenced in a study of blood T cell repertoires in COVID-19. This table comes from immunoSEQ multiplex PCR, and its TCRdb copy is limited to in-frame clones, with some not included. The data hold about 120,000 clones, with approximately 89% observed a single time. Sequencing used peripheral blood. These receptors were collected from a man aged 45-65 years with acute or convalescent COVID-19.

The chain links TRBV28 to TRBJ1-2; tentative D call: TRBD1 (5 bases). CDR3 size: 14 residues. In germline, CDR1 is MDHEN, CDR2 SYDVKM. With 4 bases removed from V and 4 bases from J, the gap between germline ends came to 13 bases. Here the CDR3 DNA reads TGTGCCAGCAGTTCTACTCCGGGGGTCTATGGCTACACCTTC. This gives the protein CASSSTPGVYGYTF.

This sequence joins TRBV3-1 (or the pseudogene TRBV3-2) and TRBJ1-1; 8 positions match TRBD1. Trimming removed 4 bases from V and 1 base from J; junction bases left unmatched: 14. Germline V gives CDR1 LGHDT, CDR2 YNNKEL (reference sequence). There are 18 residues in the CDR3. The CDR3, as DNA: TGTGCCAGCAGCCGCGGACAGGGTCAGGGTTCTGGGAACACTGAAGCTTTCTTT. Amino acid sequence: CASSRGQGQGSGNTEAFF.

For this clone: This sample also contains other DNA sequences that code for the same CDR3. CDR3 sequence (DNA): TGTGCCAGCAGCTGGACTAGCGGGAGGTGGGATGAGCAGTTCTTC. Protein product: CASSWTSGRWDEQFF. This chain joins TRBV7-2 and TRBJ2-1, with TRBD2 matching 14 bases. Germline CDR1 and CDR2: SGHTA and FQGNSA. The length of the CDR3 is 15 residues. With V trimmed by 4 bases and J by 8 bases, 4 bases remained unmatched. Based on the CDR3 plus reference TRBV7-2 and TRBJ2-1, the full variable domain is GAGVSQSPSNKVTEKGKDVELRCDPISGHTALYWYRQSLGQGLEFLIYFQGNSAPDKSGLPSDRFSAERTGGSVSTLTIQRTQQEDSAVYLCASSWTSGRWDEQFFGPGTRLTVL.

V usage is TRBV6-5 and J usage is TRBJ1-1; 7 bases fit TRBD1. The germline CDR1 and CDR2 sequences are MNHEY and SVGAGI. V dropped 6 bases and J dropped 5; count of bases not matched to a gene: 9. CDR3 size: 14 residues. For the CDR3, the DNA is TGTGCCAGCAGCCGGGAGGGGGCGAAGACTGAAGCTTTCTTT. This sequence encodes CASSREGAKTEAFF.

The chain employs TRBV27 and TRBJ2-2, with a tentative D call TRBD2 (5 bases). The CDR3 extends over 13 amino acids. The germline gives CDR1 MNHEY, CDR2 SMNVEV (reference sequence). The V end lost 10 bases, the J end lost 7 bases, and 16 bases lay between the germline ends. CDR3 residues: CATAPGRNGELFF. CDR3 coding DNA: TGTGCCACCGCCCCGGGAAGGAACGGGGAGCTGTTTTTT.

This rearrangement joins TRBV6-5 to TRBJ1-5, with 7 nucleotides matching TRBD1. From germline, CDR1 is MNHEY and CDR2 SVGAGI. Unmatched junction bases numbered 5, after V lost 7 bases and J lost 2 bases. This CDR3 comprises 14 residues. CDR3 in DNA: TGTGCCAGCATCGACAGGGTAGGCAATCAGCCCCAGCATTTT. This sequence encodes CASIDRVGNQPQHF.

The V gene is TRBV6-5, the J gene TRBJ2-3, with D unclear. This CDR3 comprises 13 residues. Per the germline V gene, CDR1 is MNHEY and CDR2 is SVGAGI. V dropped 4 bases and J dropped 4 bases, with 9 bases sitting between them. This CDR3 is CASSWAPPDTQYF. The CDR3 DNA sequence: TGTGCCAGCAGTTGGGCTCCTCCAGATACGCAGTATTTT.

J is TRBJ2-5 and V is TRBV7-2, with TRBD1 matching over 7 bases. V lost 5 bases, J lost 4 bases, and 7 bases stayed unmatched. Germline V lookup: CDR1 SGHTA, CDR2 FQGNSA. There are 14 residues in the CDR3. For the CDR3, the DNA is TGTGCCAGCAGCCCACAACAGGGGTCAGAGACCCAGTACTTC. Translating gives CASSPQQGSETQYF.

The chain couples TRBV6-5 to TRBJ2-1; D is unclear. The CDR3 totals 15 residues. Per the germline V gene, CDR1 is MNHEY and CDR2 is SVGAGI. V was shortened by 7 bases and J by 3 bases, with 16 bases between the two germline ends. Written as DNA, the CDR3 is TGTGCCAGCACTCAGTCTTCCATAATCTACAATGAGCAGTTCTTC. It codes for CASTQSSIIYNEQFF.

This clone was seen once. This chain connects TRBV11-2 to TRBJ1-1; unclear D gene. V lost 6 bases and J 1 base, leaving 15 bases between the germline ends. Germline V gene data show CDR1 as SGHAT and CDR2 as FQNNGV. The CDR3 is 15 amino acids. CDR3 sequence reads: CASRPRVLPNTEAFF. CDR3 coding DNA: TGTGCCAGCAGACCCCGGGTCCTCCCGAACACTGAAGCTTTCTTT.

The chain couples TRBV7-9 to TRBJ1-6; perhaps TRBD1 as D (6 bases). This CDR3 comprises 14 residues. Germline assignment: CDR1 SEHNR and CDR2 FQNEAQ (reference sequence). Trimming took 5 bases from V and 10 from J, leaving 15 bases between them. The CDR3 DNA sequence: TGTGCCAGCAGCCACACAGGGACGCAGTCACCCCTCCACTTT. The encoded protein is CASSHTGTQSPLHF. Full variable domain (remainder filled in from reference TRBV7-9 and TRBJ1-6): DTGVSQNPRHKITKRGQNVTFRCDPISEHNRLYWYRQTLGQGPEFLTYFQNEAQLEKSRLLSDRFSAERPKGSFSTLEIQRTEQGDSAMYLCASSHTGTQSPLHFGNGTRLTVT.

J is TRBJ1-1 and V is TRBV29-1, with 10 bases that match TRBD1. CDR1 is SQVTM and CDR2 is ANQGSEA in the germline V gene. V lost 1 base to trimming and J lost 7 bases; unmatched junction nucleotides: 12. The CDR3 is made up of 16 amino acids. The CDR3 loop reads CSVEGLGTGAGYEAFF. The CDR3 DNA reads TGCAGCGTTGAAGGTCTAGGGACAGGGGCAGGGTATGAAGCTTTCTTT.

The chain joins TRBV28 to TRBJ2-1, with D unresolved. The CDR3 is made up of 12 amino acids. Germline CDR1 reads MDHEN; CDR2 reads SYDVKM. Trimming took 6 bases from V and 7 from J, leaving 10 bases between them. The CDR3 sequence is CASSWPRNEQFF. The CDR3 DNA is TGTGCCAGCAGCTGGCCCCGAAATGAGCAGTTCTTC.

This clone is a singleton in its sample. This sequence joins TRBV6-4 and TRBJ1-2; maybe TRBD1 (6 bases). The length of the CDR3 is 15 residues. Germline CDR1 MRHNA, CDR2 SNTAGT. V was pared by 0 bases and J by 8 bases, with 16 bases between. This chain's CDR3 is CASSDSSVGRGGYTF. The CDR3 DNA reads as TGTGCCAGCAGTGACTCGAGCGTCGGCAGGGGAGGCTACACCTTC.

This chain connects TRBV5-1 to TRBJ1-2, with D perhaps matching TRBD1 (5 bases). Deletions cut 4 bases from V and 5 bases from J, with 21 bases between. The CDR3 totals 16 residues. Germline V lookup: CDR1 SGHRS, CDR2 YFSETQ. CDR3 sequence reads: CASSRSPGGDLYGYTF. For the CDR3, the DNA is TGCGCCAGCAGCCGATCCCCAGGCGGGGACCTATATGGCTACACCTTC.

CDR3 in amino acids: CASSPNSRDGEAFF. The CDR3 nucleotides read TGTGCCAGCTCACCCAACTCGCGGGACGGTGAAGCTTTCTTT. The chain uses TRBV18 and TRBJ1-1; D is perhaps TRBD1 (5 bases). Trimming pared 3 bases from V and 7 bases from J, leaving 15 bases between. Germline CDR1 KGHSH, CDR2 LQKENI. The CDR3 runs to 14 residues.

The chain has TRBV13 and TRBJ1-1; TRBD1 might be the D (6 bases). CDR3 length equals 15 residues. V lost 4 bases to trimming and J lost 0 bases, with 12 bases between them. Per germline, CDR1 PRHDT and CDR2 FYEKMQ (reference sequence). CDR3 in DNA: TGTGCCAGCAGCTCAACGGACAGTCTGAACACTGAAGCTTTCTTT. Translated: CASSSTDSLNTEAFF.

The V and J genes are TRBV7-9 and TRBJ2-7, with D tentatively TRBD2 (6 bases). This CDR3 is built from 14 residues. Germline V gene sequence: CDR1 SEHNR, CDR2 FQNEAQ (reference sequence). The ends were cut back, 7 bases at V and 4 bases at J, with 17 bases in the middle. The CDR3 loop is CASNLVGGSYEQYF. Written as DNA, the CDR3 is TGTGCCAGCAACCTTGTCGGGGGATCTTACGAGCAGTACTTC.

The CDR3 is CASSSPPGTGGPLHF. For the CDR3, the DNA is TGTGCCAGCAGTTCACCCCCAGGGACAGGGGGCCCCCTCCACTTT. This chain connects TRBV28 to TRBJ1-6; 12 bases agree with TRBD1. The CDR3 is 15 amino acids. CDR1 is MDHEN and CDR2 is SYDVKM in the germline V gene. The V segment lost 4 bases and the J segment 13 bases; nucleotides outside the gene matches: 8.

The chain recombines TRBV5-1 with TRBJ1-4, with D possibly TRBD1 on 5 matching bases. The CDR3 spans 14 residues. The V and J ends lost 0 bases and 5 bases respectively, with 8 bases between them. CDR1 and CDR2 from the germline V gene are SGHRS and YFSETQ. The CDR3 DNA is TGCGCCAGCAGCTTGGTGGCAGGGAATGAAAAACTGTTTTTT. It specifies CASSLVAGNEKLFF.